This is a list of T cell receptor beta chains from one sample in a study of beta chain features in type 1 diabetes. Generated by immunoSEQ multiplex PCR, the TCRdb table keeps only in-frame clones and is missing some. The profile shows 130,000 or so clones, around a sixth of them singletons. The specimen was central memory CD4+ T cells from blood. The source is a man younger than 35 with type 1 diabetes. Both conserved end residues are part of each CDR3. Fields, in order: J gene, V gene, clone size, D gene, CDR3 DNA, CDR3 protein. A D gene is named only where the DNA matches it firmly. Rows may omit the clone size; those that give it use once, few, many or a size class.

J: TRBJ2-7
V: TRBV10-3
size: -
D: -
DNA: TGTGCCATCAGTGGTAGCGGGGGGGACAGGGGAATAAACGAGCAGTACTTC
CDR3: CAISGSGGDRGINEQYF

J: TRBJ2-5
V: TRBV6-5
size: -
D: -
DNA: TGTGCCAGCTCCCTCCGGAGTGGGGAGACCCAGTACTTC
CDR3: CASSLRSGETQYF

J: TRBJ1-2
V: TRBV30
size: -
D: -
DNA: TGTGCCTGGAGTGTTGGGGGCAGCACGGCCTTC
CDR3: CAWSVGGSTAF

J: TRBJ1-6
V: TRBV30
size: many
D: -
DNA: TGTGCCTGGAGTTGGCGCGGGTCACCCCTCCACTTT
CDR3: CAWSWRGSPLHF

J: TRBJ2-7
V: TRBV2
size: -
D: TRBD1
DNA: TGTGCCAGTAGACAGGGAAGCTCCTACGAGCAGTACTTC
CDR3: CASRQGSSYEQYF

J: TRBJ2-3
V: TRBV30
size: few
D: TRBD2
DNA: TGTGCCTGGCGTCTAGCTGGCGGGGGAACAGATACGCAGTATTTT
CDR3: CAWRLAGGGTDTQYF

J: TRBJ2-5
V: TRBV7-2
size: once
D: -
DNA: TGTGCCAGCAGCCCTATGGGGGTCGAGACCCAGTACTTC
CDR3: CASSPMGVETQYF

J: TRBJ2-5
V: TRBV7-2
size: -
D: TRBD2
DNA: TGTGCCAGCAGCCCAAAAAGGCTAGCGGGGCAAGAGACCCAGTACTTC
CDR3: CASSPKRLAGQETQYF

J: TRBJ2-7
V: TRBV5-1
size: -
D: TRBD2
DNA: TGCGCCTCCCAGCGGGACTCTTCCTCCTACGAGCAGTACTTC
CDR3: CASQRDSSSYEQYF

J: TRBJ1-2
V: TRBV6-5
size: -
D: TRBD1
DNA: TGTGCCAGCAGACCAGAGACAGGGTCCTATGGCTACACCTTC
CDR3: CASRPETGSYGYTF

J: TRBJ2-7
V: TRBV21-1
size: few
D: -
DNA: TGTGCCAGCAGCAAAGGCGCCGAGCGGGAGCAGTACTTC
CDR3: CASSKGAEREQYF

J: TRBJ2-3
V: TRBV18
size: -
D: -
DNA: TGTGCCAGCTCACCCGTAATGGATTTCACAGATACGCAGTATTTT
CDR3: CASSPVMDFTDTQYF

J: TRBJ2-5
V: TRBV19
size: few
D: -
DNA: TGTGCCAGTAGTCCTAGGACGTACGTGGTCCAGTACTTC
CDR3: CASSPRTYVVQYF

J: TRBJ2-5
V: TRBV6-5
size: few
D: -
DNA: TGTGCCAGCAGCCGTAGGGAGACCCAGTACTTC
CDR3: CASSRRETQYF

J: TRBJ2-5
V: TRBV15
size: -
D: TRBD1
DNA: TGTGCCACCAGCAGAGGAACTACAGGGGGAAATGGCGAGACCCAGTACTTC
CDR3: CATSRGTTGGNGETQYF

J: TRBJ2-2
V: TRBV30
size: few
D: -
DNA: TGTGCCTGGAGTGTCGTTATAGGGTCCGGGGAGCTGTTTTTT
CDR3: CAWSVVIGSGELFF

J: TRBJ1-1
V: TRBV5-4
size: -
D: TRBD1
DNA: TGTGCCAGCAGCCTTGGACCCGGGACAGCGACCCCGACCACTGAAGCTTTCTTT
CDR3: CASSLGPGTATPTTEAFF

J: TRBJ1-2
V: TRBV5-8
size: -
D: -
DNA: TGTGCCAGCAGCTTGATGCATTCGACAGACTCCTATGGCTACACCTTC
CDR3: CASSLMHSTDSYGYTF

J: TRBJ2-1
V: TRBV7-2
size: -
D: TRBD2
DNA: TGTGCCAGCAGCTTAGAAGCGGGAGGCTACAATGAGCAGTTCTTC
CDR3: CASSLEAGGYNEQFF

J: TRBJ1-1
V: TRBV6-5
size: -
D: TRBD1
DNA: TGTGCCACCTGGGACAGAACCTTTAACACTGAAGCTTTCTTT
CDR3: CATWDRTFNTEAFF

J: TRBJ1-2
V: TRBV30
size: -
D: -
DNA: TGTGCCTGGAAGCGAGGGTCCTATGGCTACACCTTC
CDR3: CAWKRGSYGYTF

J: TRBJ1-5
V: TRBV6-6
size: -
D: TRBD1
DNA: TGTGCCAGCAGCATGGGACAGCAGGTAATTCAGCCCCAGCATTTT
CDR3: CASSMGQQVIQPQHF

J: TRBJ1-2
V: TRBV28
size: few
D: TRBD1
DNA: TGTGCCAGCAGCTCCGGGACAGGGGGCTATGGCTACACCTTC
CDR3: CASSSGTGGYGYTF

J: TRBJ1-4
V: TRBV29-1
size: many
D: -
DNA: TGCAGCGCCTCGGACAGTTTCAATGAAAAACTGTTTTTT
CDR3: CSASDSFNEKLFF

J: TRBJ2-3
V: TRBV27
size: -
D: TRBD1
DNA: TGTGCCAGCAGTCCCACCCGGGGACAGGGACCCACAGATACGCAGTATTTT
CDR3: CASSPTRGQGPTDTQYF

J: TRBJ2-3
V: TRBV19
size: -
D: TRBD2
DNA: TGTGCCAGCTCGCCCTGGCGGGAGGCAACAGATACGCAGTATTTT
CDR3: CASSPWREATDTQYF

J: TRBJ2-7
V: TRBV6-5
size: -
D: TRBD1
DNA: TGTGCCAGCAGCCTTGGGACAGCCTACGAGCAGTACTTC
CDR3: CASSLGTAYEQYF

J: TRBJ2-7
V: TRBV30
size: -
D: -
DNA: TGTGCCTGGAGTGTAACCTGGGGCGAGCAGTACTTC
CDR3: CAWSVTWGEQYF

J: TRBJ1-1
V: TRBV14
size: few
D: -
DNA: TGTGCCAGCAGCCAAGATCGAAACACTGAAGCTTTCTTT
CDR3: CASSQDRNTEAFF

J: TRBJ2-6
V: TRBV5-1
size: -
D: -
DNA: TGCGCCAGCAGCTTGGGCTCCATTCGCTCTGGGGCCAACGTCCTGACTTTC
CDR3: CASSLGSIRSGANVLTF

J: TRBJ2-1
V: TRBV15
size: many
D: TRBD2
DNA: TGTGCCACCAGCAGAGGTATTAGCGGGAGCTTCGGTGAGCAGTTCTTC
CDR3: CATSRGISGSFGEQFF

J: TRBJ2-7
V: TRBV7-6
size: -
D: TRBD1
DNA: TGTGCCAGCAGCGCGGGCCTAAGGGACAGGGCCTACGAGCAGTACTTC
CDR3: CASSAGLRDRAYEQYF

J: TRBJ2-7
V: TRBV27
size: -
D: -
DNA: TGTGCCAGCAGTTTTTCTTTGAGTGGCCCCGAGCAGTACTTC
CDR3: CASSFSLSGPEQYF

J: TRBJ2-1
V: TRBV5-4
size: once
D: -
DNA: TGTGCCAGCAGCTTGGAGTATATTAACAATGAGCAGTTCTTC
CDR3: CASSLEYINNEQFF

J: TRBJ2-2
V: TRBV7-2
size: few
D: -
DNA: TGTGCCAGCAGCGTATTACTAGCTTCCGCCGCGAACACCGGGGAGCTGTTTTTT
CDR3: CASSVLLASAANTGELFF

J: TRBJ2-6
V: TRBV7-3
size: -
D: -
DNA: TGTGCCAGCGGCACCAACTCTGGGGCCAACGTCCTGACTTTC
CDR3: CASGTNSGANVLTF

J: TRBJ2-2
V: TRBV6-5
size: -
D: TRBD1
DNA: TGTGCGTCAGGGGGAATCACCGGGGAGCTGTTTTTT
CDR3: CASGGITGELFF

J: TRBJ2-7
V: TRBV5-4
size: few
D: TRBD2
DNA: TGTGCCAGCAGCTTGGGTGCTAGCGGAGGCTCCTACGAGCAGTACTTC
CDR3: CASSLGASGGSYEQYF

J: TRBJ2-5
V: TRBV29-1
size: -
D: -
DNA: TGCAGCGTGACGGGACTTCAAGAGACCCAGTACTTC
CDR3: CSVTGLQETQYF

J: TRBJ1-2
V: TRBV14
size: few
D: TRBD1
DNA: TGTGCCAGCAGCCGAGACAGGGAAAATAACTATGGCTACACCTTC
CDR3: CASSRDRENNYGYTF

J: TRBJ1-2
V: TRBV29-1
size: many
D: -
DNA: TGCAGCGTTGAAGATGATCGACGGAAGATTTCCTATGGCTACACCTTC
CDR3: CSVEDDRRKISYGYTF

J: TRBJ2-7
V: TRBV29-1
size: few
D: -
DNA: TGCAGCGTGCGACAGGATTGGGTGGAGTACTTC
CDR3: CSVRQDWVEYF

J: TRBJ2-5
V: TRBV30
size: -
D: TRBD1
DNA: TGTGCCTGGAGTGTCGGGACAGGGGGCCGGGTATCCTACTTC
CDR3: CAWSVGTGGRVSYF

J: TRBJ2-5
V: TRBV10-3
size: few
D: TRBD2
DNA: TGTGCCATCAGTGTAACTAGCGGGAAAGAGACCCAGTACTTC
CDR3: CAISVTSGKETQYF

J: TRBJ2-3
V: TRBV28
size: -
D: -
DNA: TGTGCCAGCAGTTCCCGCGGCCGGGACACAGATACGCAGTATTTT
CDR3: CASSSRGRDTDTQYF